This T cell receptor beta chain emerged from a study of cytomegalovirus exposure and HLA in healthy donors. Study findings and constraints: Later analysis identified a missense DCLRE1C variant that was linked to TCR beta V- and J-gene trimming.

This CDR3 is built from 14 residues. In germline, CDR1 is MNHNY, CDR2 SVGAGI (reference sequence). Trimming took 7 bases from V and 5 from J; bases not matched to a gene: 8. 13 Jbeta primers and 60 Vbeta primers were used for the PCR. Measured with immunoSEQ multiplex PCR; TCRdb has only the in-frame clones, and not every one. This repertoire shows 100,000 or so clones, roughly 83% found once; its top ten account for 2.1%. Comments on this clone: Its specificity is not known.

This clonotype was obtained from a young man in good health and CMV-seronegative. The sample comprised PBMCs. This rearrangement joins TRBV6-6 to TRBJ1-5; 7 nucleotides align to TRBD1. The CDR3 spells CASKVRGVDQPQHF. CDR3 coding DNA: TGTGCCAGCAAGGTCAGGGGGGTAGATCAGCCCCAGCATTTT.